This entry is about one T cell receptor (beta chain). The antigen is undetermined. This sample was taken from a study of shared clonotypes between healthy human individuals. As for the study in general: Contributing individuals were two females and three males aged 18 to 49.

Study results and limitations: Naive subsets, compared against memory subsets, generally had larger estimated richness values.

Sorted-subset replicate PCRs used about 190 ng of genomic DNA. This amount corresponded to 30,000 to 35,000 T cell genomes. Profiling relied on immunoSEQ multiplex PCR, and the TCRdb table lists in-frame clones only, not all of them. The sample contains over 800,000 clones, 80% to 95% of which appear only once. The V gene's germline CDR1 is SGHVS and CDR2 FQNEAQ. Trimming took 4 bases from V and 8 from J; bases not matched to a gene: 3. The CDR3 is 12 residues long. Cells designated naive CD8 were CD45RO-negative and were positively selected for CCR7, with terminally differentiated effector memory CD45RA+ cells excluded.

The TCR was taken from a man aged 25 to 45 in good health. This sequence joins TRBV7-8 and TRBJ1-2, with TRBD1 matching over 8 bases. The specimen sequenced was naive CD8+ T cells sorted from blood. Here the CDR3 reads CASSSTGAGYTF. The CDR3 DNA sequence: TGTGCCAGCAGCTCGACAGGGGCCGGCTACACCTTC.